These 15 T cell receptor beta chains originate from one sample sequenced in a study of shared clonotypes between healthy human individuals (dated by TCRdb to 2018 to 2020). CD8 naive samples were CD45RO-negative cells positively selected for CCR7, giving a CD45RA+CCR7+ population that excluded TemRA cells. Library preparation employed the immunoSEQ multiplex PCR assay. The immuneACCESS repertoire file appears here via TCRdb, limited to in-frame rearrangements. These files lack a portion of the clones; in checked studies, under half of the deficit traces to unresolved V genes, and the cause of the others is not known. The sample table contains about 2 million clones; only one count was recorded for roughly 95% of them. The top ten hold around 1.2% of the sample. Sequencing was done on a sample of naive CD8+ T cells sorted from blood. Sample cell subset or site, as interpreted from the label and publication: CD45RA+CCR7+. The source of these receptors is a man aged 18 to 30 in good health.

The rearrangement uses TRBV11-2 and TRBJ2-3; D uncertain. Trimming took 0 bases from V and 0 from J, leaving 7 bases between them. CDR3 length: 15 residues. The V gene's germline CDR1 is SGHAT and CDR2 FQNNGV. In DNA, the CDR3 is TGTGCCAGCAGCTTAGAGGCAGCTAGCACAGATACGCAGTATTTT. Amino acids: CASSLEAASTDTQYF. Supplemented by reference TRBV11-2 and TRBJ2-3, the full variable domain reads EAGVAQSPRYKIIEKRQSVAFWCNPISGHATLYWYQQILGQGPKLLIQFQNNGVVDDSQLPKDRFSAERLKGVDSTLKIQPAKLEDSAVYLCASSLEAASTDTQYFGPGTRLTVL.

This chain joins TRBV27 and TRBJ2-1; 7 bases align to TRBD2. The CDR3 sequence is 11 residues long. Germline assignment: CDR1 MNHEY and CDR2 SMNVEV (reference sequence). V lost 10 bases and J lost 7; bases outside the gene matches: 4. CDR3 amino acids: CATWEGNEQFF. The CDR3 DNA sequence: TGTGCCACCTGGGAGGGGAATGAGCAGTTCTTC.

The V and J genes are TRBV2 and TRBJ1-2, with D uncertain. CDR3 length: 17 amino acids. The germline V and J ends were trimmed by 3 bases and 2 bases, with 19 bases remaining between them. Germline CDR1 and CDR2: SNHLY and FYNNEI. DNA for the CDR3: TGTGCCAGCAGTGAGATAGCAGGCTCGGATGGGAACTATGGCTACACCTTC. Amino acids: CASSEIAGSDGNYGYTF.

The chain joins TRBV5-4 to TRBJ2-7; 10 positions agree with TRBD2. This CDR3 spans 14 amino acids. Germline CDR1 and CDR2: SGHNT and YYREEE (reference sequence). V was clipped by 2 bases and J by 7 bases; unmatched bases: 6. CDR3 sequence: CASSLAGGMGEQYF. As DNA, the CDR3 is TGTGCCAGCAGCTTAGCGGGAGGGATGGGGGAGCAGTACTTC.

V is TRBV29-1 and J is TRBJ1-3; maybe TRBD1 (5 bases). The germline V gene encodes CDR1 SQVTM and CDR2 ANQGSEA. The CDR3 has 13 residues. The V end lost 5 bases, the J end lost 3 bases, and 11 bases lay between the germline ends. This chain's CDR3 is CSVKGAYGNTIYF. The CDR3 coding sequence is TGCAGCGTTAAAGGGGCTTATGGAAACACCATATATTTT.

The chain is built from TRBV4-2 and TRBJ2-7, with TRBD1 matching over 7 bases. CDR3 length: 15 amino acids. V shed 2 bases, J shed 3 bases, and the junction held 7 bases outside the gene matches. Germline loops: CDR1 LGHNA, CDR2 YNFKEQ. The CDR3 sequence is CASSQSWDSIYEQYF. CDR3 DNA: TGTGCCAGCAGCCAATCATGGGACAGTATCTACGAGCAGTACTTC.

V gene TRBV6-5 combines with J gene TRBJ1-2, with D possibly matching TRBD1 (5 bases). Per the germline V gene, CDR1 is MNHEY and CDR2 is SVGAGI. CDR3 size: 14 residues. V was shortened by 5 bases and J by 4 bases, with 14 bases between the two germline ends. This CDR3 reads CASSLRQSGYGYTF. The CDR3 DNA reads TGTGCCAGCAGTCTTAGACAGTCAGGCTATGGCTACACCTTC.

V and J are TRBV6-4 and TRBJ2-3, with 7 bases fitting TRBD2. The CDR3 loop spans 15 amino acids. The V gene end was trimmed by 5 bases and the J gene end by 4 bases; junction bases not matched to a gene: 9. Germline loops: CDR1 MRHNA, CDR2 SNTAGT. The CDR3 here is CASSQHRGGADTQYF. The DNA of the CDR3 is TGTGCCAGCAGTCAACATCGGGGAGGGGCAGATACGCAGTATTTT.

This chain links TRBV29-1 with TRBJ2-7; D is possibly TRBD1 (6 bases). Per germline, CDR1 SQVTM and CDR2 ANQGSEA. The CDR3 is made up of 15 amino acids. Trimming pared 1 base from V and 3 bases from J, leaving 16 bases between. The CDR3 DNA reads as TGCAGCGTTGAAGGAAGGGCAGGGGATGGCTACGAGCAGTACTTC. Amino acids: CSVEGRAGDGYEQYF.

J is TRBJ2-1 and V is TRBV12-5, with D perhaps TRBD1 (6 bases). The ends were cut back, 8 bases at V and 2 bases at J, with 16 bases in the middle. The CDR3 is made up of 15 amino acids. Germline-derived CDR1 and CDR2 are LGHNT and FRNRAP. DNA of the CDR3: TGTGCTAGTCGCACAGGGCTGCCCCCCTACAATGAGCAGTTCTTC. Encoded protein: CASRTGLPPYNEQFF.

This clone has just one count. The chain combines TRBV4-1 with TRBJ2-5; D unclear. V was trimmed by 0 bases and J by 5 bases, leaving 19 bases between them. The length of the CDR3 is 17 residues. CDR1 MGHRA and CDR2 YSYEKL come from the germline V gene. CDR3 protein: CASSQERYTLLVETQYF. The DNA of the CDR3 is TGCGCCAGCAGCCAAGAACGTTATACACTGCTTGTGGAGACCCAGTACTTC.

The V and J genes are TRBV6-5 and TRBJ2-1; D possibly corresponds to TRBD2 (5 bases). CDR3 size: 16 residues. V was trimmed by 0 bases and J by 6 bases, leaving 15 bases between them. From germline, CDR1 is MNHEY and CDR2 SVGAGI. CDR3 sequence (DNA): TGTGCCAGCAGTTACTCCGCGGAGGCCGGTGGCAATGAGCAGTTCTTC. It codes for CASSYSAEAGGNEQFF.

The chain employs TRBV29-1 and TRBJ2-1; 12 nucleotides align to TRBD1. Germline CDR1 reads SQVTM; CDR2 reads ANQGSEA. The CDR3 spans 14 residues. J gave up 8 bases and V 8 bases, and 10 bases lay outside the gene matches. The CDR3 sequence: CSIAGTGGRYEQFF. CDR3 nucleotides: TGCAGCATCGCCGGGACAGGGGGCCGGTATGAGCAGTTCTTC.

The chain combines TRBV7-9 with TRBJ2-7, with D maybe TRBD2 (5 bases). Germline V gene lookup returns CDR1 SEHNR and CDR2 FQNEAQ (reference sequence). With 10 bases removed from V and 3 bases from J, the gap between germline ends came to 10 bases. The CDR3 has 11 residues. CDR3 in DNA: TGTGCCACCGGGAAGAACTACGAGCAGTACTTC. It encodes CATGKNYEQYF.

The CDR3 spells CASSSDRTGGLQPQHF. The CDR3 DNA follows: TGTGCCAGCAGCTCGGACAGGACAGGAGGGCTTCAGCCCCAGCATTTT. The J gene is TRBJ1-5, the V gene TRBV5-6, with 7 bases that match TRBD1. The germline CDR1 and CDR2 sequences are SGHDT and YYEEEE. V shed 3 bases, J shed 6 bases, and the junction held 12 bases outside the gene matches. The CDR3 sequence is 16 residues long.